The 8 T cell receptor beta chains below were found in one sample sequenced in a study of shared T cell receptors in the human thymus. Using immunoSEQ multiplex PCR, the repertoire was profiled, and TCRdb retains in-frame clones only, with some absent. The repertoire holds hundreds of thousands of clones, with 70% to 90% as singletons. These data were likewise used in another study, on human thymus T cells.

Sequencing was carried out using thymocytes. Receptors were obtained from a girl under three years old with a congenital heart defect.

The CDR3 sequence is CASSLGSGGRSRDTEAFF. CDR3 in DNA: TGCGCCAGCAGCTTGGGGTCCGGGGGAAGGTCAAGGGACACTGAAGCTTTCTTT. V is TRBV5-1 and J is TRBJ1-1; a possible D gene is TRBD1 (5 bases). V dropped 0 bases and J dropped 3 bases, with 21 bases sitting between them. Germline V gene data show CDR1 as SGHRS and CDR2 as YFSETQ. The CDR3 extends over 18 amino acids. Supplemented by reference TRBV5-1 and TRBJ1-1, the full variable domain reads KAGVTQTPRYLIKTRGQQVTLSCSPISGHRSVSWYQQTPGQGLQFLFEYFSETQRNKGNFPGRFSGRQFSNSRSEMNVSTLELGDSALYLCASSLGSGGRSRDTEAFFGQGTRLTVV.

This clone has only a few counts. This chain links TRBV10-1 with TRBJ1-1; 11 bases line up with TRBD1. Germline V gene lookup returns CDR1 WNHNN and CDR2 SYGVQD (reference sequence). After removal of 5 bases from V and 5 bases from J, the junction contained 4 bases not matched to a gene. This CDR3 region has 14 residues. The CDR3 here is CASSRGQGGTEAFF. For the CDR3, the DNA is TGCGCCAGCAGTAGGGGACAGGGGGGGACTGAAGCTTTCTTT.

The rearrangement links TRBV7-2 to TRBJ2-1; possible D gene TRBD2, 5 bases. Trimming took off 5 bases at V and 5 bases at J, with 19 bases between the two ends. This CDR3 region has 16 residues. Germline V gene lookup returns CDR1 SGHTA and CDR2 FQGNSA. The CDR3 protein is CASSPLGEFLHNEQFF. The CDR3 DNA sequence: TGTGCCAGCAGCCCTCTCGGGGAATTCTTACACAATGAGCAGTTCTTC.

In this sample, this clone turned up once. The rearrangement joins TRBV12-5 to TRBJ1-2; no clear D. CDR1 and CDR2 (germline): LGHNT, FRNRAP. This CDR3 spans 13 amino acids. V was shortened by 2 bases and J by 8 bases, with 12 bases between the two germline ends. The chain's CDR3 is CASGLRGVEGYTF. The CDR3 DNA sequence: TGTGCTAGTGGTTTGAGAGGAGTCGAAGGCTACACCTTC.

This clone is a singleton in its sample. The V call is TRBV10-3, the J call TRBJ1-1; D is ambiguous. The ends were cut back, 2 bases at V and 5 bases at J, with 27 bases in the middle. Germline lookup yields CDR1 ENHRY and CDR2 SYGVKD. This CDR3 contains 19 residues. The CDR3 sequence is CAISELHKGLHTGRTEAFF. CDR3 bases: TGTGCCATCAGTGAGCTCCACAAAGGGCTACACACGGGGAGAACTGAAGCTTTCTTT.

This sequence joins TRBV7-2 and TRBJ1-6; possible D gene TRBD1, 6 bases. This CDR3 spans 15 amino acids. Between the trimmed V and J ends, which lost 3 bases and 4 bases, there was a span of 10 bases. From germline, CDR1 is SGHTA and CDR2 FQGNSA. The CDR3 sequence: CASSFRGLYNSPLHF. As DNA, the CDR3 is TGTGCCAGCAGCTTCAGGGGATTATATAATTCACCCCTCCACTTT.

The rearrangement links TRBV6-1 to TRBJ1-1; D possibly corresponds to TRBD1 (5 bases). This CDR3 has 14 residues. Germline assignment: CDR1 MNHNS and CDR2 SASEGT. Trimming pared 10 bases from V and 4 bases from J, leaving 19 bases between. The CDR3 here is CATGGGREITEAFF. The CDR3 nucleotides are TGTGCCACCGGGGGGGGGAGGGAGATCACTGAAGCTTTCTTT.

The J gene is TRBJ2-7, the V gene TRBV19, with 7 nucleotides matching TRBD1. The V segment lost 5 bases and the J segment 2 bases; nucleotides outside the gene matches: 9. Per the germline V gene, CDR1 is LNHDA and CDR2 is SQIVND (reference sequence). This CDR3 region has 15 residues. CDR3 coding DNA: TGTGCCAGTAGTCTCCGGGACAGTTTAACCTACGAGCAGTACTTC. It yields the protein CASSLRDSLTYEQYF.